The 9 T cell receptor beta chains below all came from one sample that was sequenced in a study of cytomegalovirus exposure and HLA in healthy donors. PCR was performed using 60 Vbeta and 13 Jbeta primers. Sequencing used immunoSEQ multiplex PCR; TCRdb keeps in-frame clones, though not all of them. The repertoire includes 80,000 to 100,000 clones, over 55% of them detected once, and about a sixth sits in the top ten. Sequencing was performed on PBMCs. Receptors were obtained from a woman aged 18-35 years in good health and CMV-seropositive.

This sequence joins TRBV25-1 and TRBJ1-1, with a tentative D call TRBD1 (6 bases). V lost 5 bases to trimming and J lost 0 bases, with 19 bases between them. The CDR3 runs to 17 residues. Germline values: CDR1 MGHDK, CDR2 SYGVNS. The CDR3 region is CASSQNRAGQLNTEAFF. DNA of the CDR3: TGTGCCAGCAGTCAAAACAGGGCCGGCCAACTGAACACTGAAGCTTTCTTT.

CDR3 amino acids: CASSWASNQPQHF. CDR3 sequence (DNA): TGTGCCAGCAGTTGGGCCAGCAATCAGCCCCAGCATTTT. V gene TRBV6-5 combines with J gene TRBJ1-5, with D unresolved. The germline gives CDR1 MNHEY, CDR2 SVGAGI. This CDR3 region has 13 residues. Trimming shortened V by 4 bases and J by 1 base, and 5 bases separated the two germline ends.

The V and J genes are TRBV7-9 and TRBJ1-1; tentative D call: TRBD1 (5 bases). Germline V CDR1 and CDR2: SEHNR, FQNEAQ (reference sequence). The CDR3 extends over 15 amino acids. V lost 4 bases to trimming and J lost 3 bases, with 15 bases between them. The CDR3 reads CASSSDSQGYTEAFF. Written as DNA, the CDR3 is TGTGCCAGCAGCTCCGATTCTCAGGGATACACTGAAGCTTTCTTT.

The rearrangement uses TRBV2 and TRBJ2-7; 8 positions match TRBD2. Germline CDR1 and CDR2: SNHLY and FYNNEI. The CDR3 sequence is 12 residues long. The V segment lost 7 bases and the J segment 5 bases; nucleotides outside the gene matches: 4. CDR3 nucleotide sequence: TGTGCCAGCAAGGGACTAGACCACGAGCAGTACTTC. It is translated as CASKGLDHEQYF. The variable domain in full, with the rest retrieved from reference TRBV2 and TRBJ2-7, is EPEVTQTPSHQVTQMGQEVILRCVPISNHLYFYWYRQILGQKVEFLVSFYNNEISEKSEIFDDQFSVERPDGSNFTLKIRSTKLEDSAMYFCASKGLDHEQYFGPGTRLTVT.

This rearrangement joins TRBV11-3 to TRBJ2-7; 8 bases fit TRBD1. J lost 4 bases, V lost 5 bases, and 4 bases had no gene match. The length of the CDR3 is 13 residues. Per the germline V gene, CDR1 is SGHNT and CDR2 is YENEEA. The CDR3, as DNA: TGTGCCAGCAGCCCCGGGACAGGTTACGAGCAGTACTTC. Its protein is CASSPGTGYEQYF.

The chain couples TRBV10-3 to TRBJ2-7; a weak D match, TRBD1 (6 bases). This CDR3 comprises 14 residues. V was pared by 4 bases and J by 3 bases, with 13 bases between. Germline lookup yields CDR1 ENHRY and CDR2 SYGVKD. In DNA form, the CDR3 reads TGTGCCATCAGTGGTCGTCTAGGGGGCTACGAGCAGTACTTC. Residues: CAISGRLGGYEQYF.

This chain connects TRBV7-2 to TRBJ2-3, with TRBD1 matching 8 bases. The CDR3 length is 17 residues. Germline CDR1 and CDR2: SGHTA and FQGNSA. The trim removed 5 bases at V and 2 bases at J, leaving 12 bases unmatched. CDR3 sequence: CASSPGQVGLHTDTQYF. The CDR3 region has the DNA TGTGCCAGCAGCCCGGGACAGGTCGGACTACACACAGATACGCAGTATTTT.

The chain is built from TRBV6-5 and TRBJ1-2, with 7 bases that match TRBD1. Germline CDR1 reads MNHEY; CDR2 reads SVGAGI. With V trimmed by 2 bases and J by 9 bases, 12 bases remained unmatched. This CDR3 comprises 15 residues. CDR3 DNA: TGTGCCAGCAGTTACGGGGACAGCCGTACGGGACGCTACACCTTC. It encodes CASSYGDSRTGRYTF.

In nucleotides, the CDR3 is TGTGCCAGCAAGGCGGTTAATTCACCCCTCCACTTT. This encodes CASKAVNSPLHF. The chain couples TRBV25-1 to TRBJ1-6, with no clear D. The germline gives CDR1 MGHDK, CDR2 SYGVNS. The CDR3 extends over 12 amino acids. V was pared by 7 bases and J by 6 bases, with 7 bases between.